This T cell receptor (beta chain) was identified during a study of cytomegalovirus exposure and HLA in healthy donors. On the study more broadly: From some 180 million T cells, an earlier analysis saw approximately 110 million unique TCR beta sequences.

Amplification used 60 Vbeta primers and 13 Jbeta primers. How the authors handled the data: Roughly 73 million unique TCR beta chains, around 10 million of them shared, were counted by a later analysis. TCRdb's copy holds only in-frame clones and misses some; the assay was immunoSEQ multiplex PCR. The V and J calls and clone size were taken over from that table, and D and trimming were inferred from the DNA. This table holds more than 90,000 clones, 78% found once. This clone was seen only once. This TCR derives from a woman aged 55 to 70 in good health and CMV-seronegative. Material: PBMCs.

CDR3 residues: CASSSLSRGEGNTEAFF. Here the CDR3 DNA reads TGTGCCAGCAGCTCCCTTAGTAGGGGGGAGGGGAACACTGAAGCTTTCTTT. V gene TRBV13 combines with J gene TRBJ1-1; D may be TRBD1 (6 bases). The germline CDR1 and CDR2 sequences are PRHDT and FYEKMQ (reference sequence). Trimming removed 4 bases at V and 1 base at J, with 19 bases between. CDR3 length: 17 residues.